Described below is a single TCR beta chain sequence and its context. Its antigen remains unidentified. At one end the junction does not follow the germline gene, possibly because of a read error. cDNA was made by 5'RACE with 10-nucleotide random UMIs. From the 5' RACE reads, TCRdb called clonotypes with MiXCR, one entry per CDR3 protein. The table has some 54,000 distinct CDR3 sequences, 9.5% to 12% seen once. The data originate from a study of neurological immune-mediated disorders. This CDR3 is built from 14 residues. Per the germline V gene, CDR1 is SGHRS and CDR2 is YFSETQ. The time point denotes: longitudinal time-point 1 (baseline). Unsorted libraries came from 2 million PBMCs stored at -80 °C. Study conclusions and caveats: The greatest TCR clonal expansion appeared in HTLV-1-associated myelopathy and the smallest, falling below healthy controls, in multiple sclerosis. None of the CDR3 amino acid sequences of expanded clones were shared across subjects, and this suggested private repertoires in all groups.

The source material was PBMCs. The chain couples TRBV5-1 to TRBJ2-7; either TRBD1 or TRBD2 may supply D (6 bases each). The TCR comes from a male donor with HTLV-1-associated myelopathy (HAM/TSP). This chain's CDR3 is CTSSLEGDSNEQYF. In DNA form, the CDR3 reads TGCACCAGCAGCTTGGAGGGGGACTCCAACGAGCAGTACTTC.